This T cell receptor (beta chain) was captured in a study of blood T cell repertoires in COVID-19. Overall study context: Some COVID-19 samples were acute and others convalescent; all came from the United States, Italy and Spain. PBMCs, B-cell-depleted T cells, or T cells were the source of the cDNA or gDNA that made up the material.

This CDR3 region has 14 residues. Germline CDR1 and CDR2: MNHEY and SMNVEV (reference sequence). After removal of 4 bases from V and 0 bases from J, the junction contained 2 bases not matched to a gene. Under the authors' procedure: The assay estimated nucleated cells by amplifying reference gene primers. Some clones are missing from TCRdb's copy, which holds only in-frame ones; the method was immunoSEQ multiplex PCR. That table supplies the V and J calls and clone size; D and trimming were determined from the DNA. The data hold 20,000 to 25,000 clones, with roughly 75% observed a single time. The chain links TRBV27 to TRBJ2-7; 8 bases fit TRBD1. The sample consisted of peripheral blood. This receptor was obtained from a man between 60 and 70 years old with active COVID-19. The CDR3 nucleotides are TGTGCCAGCAGTTGGACAGGGACCTCCTACGAGCAGTACTTC. The encoded protein is CASSWTGTSYEQYF.